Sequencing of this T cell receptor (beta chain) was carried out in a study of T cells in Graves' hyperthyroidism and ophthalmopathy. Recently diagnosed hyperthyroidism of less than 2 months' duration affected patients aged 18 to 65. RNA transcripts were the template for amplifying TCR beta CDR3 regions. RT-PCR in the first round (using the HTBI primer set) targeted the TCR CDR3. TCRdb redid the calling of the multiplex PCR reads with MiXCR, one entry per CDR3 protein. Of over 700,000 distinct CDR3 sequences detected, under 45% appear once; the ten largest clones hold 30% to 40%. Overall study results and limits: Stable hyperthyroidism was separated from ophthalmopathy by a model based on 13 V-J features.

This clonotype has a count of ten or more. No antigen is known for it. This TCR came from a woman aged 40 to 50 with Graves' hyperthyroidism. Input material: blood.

CDR3 protein: CASSPQLTYEQYF. CDR3 nucleotides: TGTGCCAGCAGTCCTCAGTTGACCTACGAGCAGTACTTC. The chain combines TRBV7-9 with TRBJ2-7, with unresolved D. The V end was cut by 6 bases, the J end by 2 bases, with 11 bases between. The CDR3 extends over 13 amino acids. The germline gives CDR1 SEHNR, CDR2 FQNEAQ (reference sequence).